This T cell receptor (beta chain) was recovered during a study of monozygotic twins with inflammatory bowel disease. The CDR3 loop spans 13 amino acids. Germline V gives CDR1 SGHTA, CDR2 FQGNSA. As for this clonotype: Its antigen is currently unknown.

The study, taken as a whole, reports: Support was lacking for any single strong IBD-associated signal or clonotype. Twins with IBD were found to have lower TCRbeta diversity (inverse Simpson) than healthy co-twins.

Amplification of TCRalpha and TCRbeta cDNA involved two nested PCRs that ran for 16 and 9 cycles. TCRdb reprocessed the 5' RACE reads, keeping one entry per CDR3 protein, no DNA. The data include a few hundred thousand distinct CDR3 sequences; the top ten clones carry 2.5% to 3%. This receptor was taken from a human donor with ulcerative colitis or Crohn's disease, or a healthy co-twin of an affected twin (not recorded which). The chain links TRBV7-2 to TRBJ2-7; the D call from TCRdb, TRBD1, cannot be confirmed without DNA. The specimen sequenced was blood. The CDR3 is CASSRDRIYEQYF.